This T cell receptor (beta chain) emerged from a study of spatial heterogeneity in lung cancer. Time point specified: sample taken at primary tumor resection. Whole RNA was taken from tumor, nontumor lung or frozen PBMC; it was then sequenced unsorted. The cohort: 65 to 80 early-stage, untreated non-small cell lung cancer patients. Ten or more counts support this clonotype. Germline assignment: CDR1 MNHNY and CDR2 SVGAGI (reference sequence). CDR3 length equals 14 residues. The junction had 3 bases not matched to a gene; V was cut back by 4 bases and J by 3 bases. A unique molecular identifier was attached to every TCR cDNA molecule. TCRdb recomputed calls from the 5' RACE reads with MiXCR, one row per CDR3 protein. The table has about 17,000 distinct CDR3 sequences, roughly 23% seen once.

The chain is built from TRBV6-6 and TRBJ1-2; 9 bases fit TRBD1. The sequence came from a female donor with early-stage non-small cell lung cancer. The sequencing here drew on PBMCs, taken at surgery. The CDR3 region has the DNA TGTGCCAGCAGTTTGCGGACAGGGGACTATGGCTACACCTTC. Translating gives CASSLRTGDYGYTF.